This T cell receptor beta chain was documented in a study of blood T cells in healthy people across ages. The use of a sample-barcoded 5' primer and a J-beta primer mix characterized a second PCR of about 6 to 12 cycles. All cDNA molecules were each tagged by a template-switch adaptor with 12 random nucleotides. MiXCR was run by TCRdb on the 5' RACE reads, yielding one entry per CDR3 protein. This sample yields roughly 700,000 distinct CDR3 sequences, of which 49% are seen a single time; approximately 32% belongs to the top ten. Ranging in age from about 6 to 100, the donors were healthy Caucasian individuals from Russia. Points on this clonotype: Its matching antigen is unknown.

V was trimmed by 4 bases and J by 0 bases, leaving 14 bases between them. CDR3 size: 15 residues. Germline V CDR1 and CDR2: SGHRS, YFSETQ. Study results and limitations: The unsorted PBMCs prevented any conclusive comparison of naive versus antigen-experienced cells.

The chain couples TRBV5-1 to TRBJ2-7, with a tentative D call TRBD2 (6 bases). Sequencing was performed on blood. The receptor was derived from a woman aged 60-75 years in good health. CDR3: CASSKEGRDSYEQYF. DNA of the CDR3: TGCGCCAGCAGCAAGGAGGGGAGAGACTCCTACGAGCAGTACTTC.